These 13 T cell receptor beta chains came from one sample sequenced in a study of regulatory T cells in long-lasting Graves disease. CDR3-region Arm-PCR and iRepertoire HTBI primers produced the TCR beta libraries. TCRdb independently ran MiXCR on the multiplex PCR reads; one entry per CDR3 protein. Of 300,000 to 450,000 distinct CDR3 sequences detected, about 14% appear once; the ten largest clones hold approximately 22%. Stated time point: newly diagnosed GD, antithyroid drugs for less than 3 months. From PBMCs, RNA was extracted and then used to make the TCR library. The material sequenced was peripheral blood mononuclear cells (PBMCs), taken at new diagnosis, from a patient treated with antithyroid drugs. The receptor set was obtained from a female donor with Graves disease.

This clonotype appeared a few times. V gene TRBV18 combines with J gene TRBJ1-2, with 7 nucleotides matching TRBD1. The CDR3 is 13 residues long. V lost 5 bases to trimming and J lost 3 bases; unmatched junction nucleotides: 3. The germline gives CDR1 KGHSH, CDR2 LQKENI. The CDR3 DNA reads TGTGCCAGCTCAGTAGGGGGCGACTATGGCTACACCTTC. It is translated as CASSVGGDYGYTF.

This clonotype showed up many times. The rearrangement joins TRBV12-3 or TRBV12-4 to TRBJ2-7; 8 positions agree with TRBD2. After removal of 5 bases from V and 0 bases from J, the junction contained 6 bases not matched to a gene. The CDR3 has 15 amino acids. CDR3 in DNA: TGTGCCAGCAGTGAAACTAGCGGCAACTCCTACGAGCAGTACTTC. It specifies CASSETSGNSYEQYF.

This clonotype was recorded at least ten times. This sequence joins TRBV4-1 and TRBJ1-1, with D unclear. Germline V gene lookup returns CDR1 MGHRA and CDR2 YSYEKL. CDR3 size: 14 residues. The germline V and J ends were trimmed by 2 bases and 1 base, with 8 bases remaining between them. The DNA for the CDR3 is TGCGCCAGCAGCCAACGGGAGGGGAACACTGAAGCTTTCTTT. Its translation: CASSQREGNTEAFF.

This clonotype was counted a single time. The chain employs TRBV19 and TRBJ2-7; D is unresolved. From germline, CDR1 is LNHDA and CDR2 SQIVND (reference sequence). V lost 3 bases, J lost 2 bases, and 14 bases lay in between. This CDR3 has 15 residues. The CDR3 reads CASSIGTSLPYEQYF. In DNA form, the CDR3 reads TGTGCCAGTAGTATTGGCACGAGCCTTCCCTACGAGCAGTACTTC.

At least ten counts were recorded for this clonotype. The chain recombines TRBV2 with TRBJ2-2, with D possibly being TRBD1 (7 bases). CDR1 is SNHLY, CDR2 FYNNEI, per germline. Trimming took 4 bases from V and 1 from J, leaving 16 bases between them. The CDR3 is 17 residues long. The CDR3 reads CASSAEGAELNTGELFF. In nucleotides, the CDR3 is TGTGCCAGCAGTGCGGAGGGGGCCGAATTGAACACCGGGGAGCTGTTTTTT.

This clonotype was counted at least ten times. The CDR3 is CAISESRQNTEAFF. The CDR3, as DNA: TGTGCCATCAGTGAGTCGAGGCAGAACACTGAAGCTTTCTTT. This chain connects TRBV10-3 to TRBJ1-1; no reliable D call. V lost 0 bases to trimming and J lost 1 base, with 6 bases between them. This CDR3 has 14 amino acids. CDR1 ENHRY and CDR2 SYGVKD come from the germline V gene.

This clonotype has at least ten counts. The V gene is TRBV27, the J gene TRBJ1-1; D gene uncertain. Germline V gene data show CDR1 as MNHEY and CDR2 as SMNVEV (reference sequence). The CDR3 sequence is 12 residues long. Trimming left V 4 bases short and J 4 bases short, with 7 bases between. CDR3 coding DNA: TGTGCCAGCAGTTCAACTTCCACTGAAGCTTTCTTT. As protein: CASSSTSTEAFF.

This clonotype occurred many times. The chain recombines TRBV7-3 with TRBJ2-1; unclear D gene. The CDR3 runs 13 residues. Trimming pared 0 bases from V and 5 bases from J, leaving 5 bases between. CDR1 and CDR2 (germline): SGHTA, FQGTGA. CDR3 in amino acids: CASSLTGDNEQFF. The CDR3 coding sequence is TGTGCCAGCAGCTTAACGGGCGACAATGAGCAGTTCTTC.

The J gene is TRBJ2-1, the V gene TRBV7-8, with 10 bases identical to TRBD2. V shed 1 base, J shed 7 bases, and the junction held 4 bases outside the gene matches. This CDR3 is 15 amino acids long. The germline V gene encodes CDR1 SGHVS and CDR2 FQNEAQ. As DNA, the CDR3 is TGTGCCAGCAGCTTAGAACTAGCGGGATTGAATGAGCAGTTCTTC. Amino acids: CASSLELAGLNEQFF.

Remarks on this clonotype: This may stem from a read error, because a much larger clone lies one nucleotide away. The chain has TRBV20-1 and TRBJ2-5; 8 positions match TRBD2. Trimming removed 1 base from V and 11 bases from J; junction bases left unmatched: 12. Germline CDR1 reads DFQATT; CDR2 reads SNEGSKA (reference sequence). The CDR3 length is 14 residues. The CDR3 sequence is CSARAGGPSNEQYF. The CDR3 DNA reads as TGCAGTGCTAGAGCGGGAGGGCCCTCCAATGAGCAGTACTTC.

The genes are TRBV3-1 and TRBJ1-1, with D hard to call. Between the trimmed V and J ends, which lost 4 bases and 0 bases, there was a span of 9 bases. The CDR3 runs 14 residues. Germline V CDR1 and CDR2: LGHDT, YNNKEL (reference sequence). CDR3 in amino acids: CASSPRFLNTEAFF. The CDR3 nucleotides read TGTGCCAGCAGCCCGAGGTTCCTGAACACTGAAGCTTTCTTT.

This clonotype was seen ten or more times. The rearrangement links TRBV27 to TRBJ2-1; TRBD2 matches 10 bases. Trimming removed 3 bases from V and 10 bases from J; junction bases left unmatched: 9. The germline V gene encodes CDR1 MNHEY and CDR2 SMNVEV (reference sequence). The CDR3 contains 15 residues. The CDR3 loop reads CASSFVLAGAGEQFF. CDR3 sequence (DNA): TGTGCCAGCAGTTTTGTTCTAGCGGGGGCCGGCGAGCAGTTCTTC.

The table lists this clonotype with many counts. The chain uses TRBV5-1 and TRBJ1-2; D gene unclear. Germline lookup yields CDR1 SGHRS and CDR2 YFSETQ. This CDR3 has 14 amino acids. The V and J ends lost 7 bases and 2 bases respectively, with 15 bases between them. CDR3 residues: CASQPETTNYGYTF. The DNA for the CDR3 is TGCGCCAGCCAACCTGAAACCACGAACTATGGCTACACCTTC.